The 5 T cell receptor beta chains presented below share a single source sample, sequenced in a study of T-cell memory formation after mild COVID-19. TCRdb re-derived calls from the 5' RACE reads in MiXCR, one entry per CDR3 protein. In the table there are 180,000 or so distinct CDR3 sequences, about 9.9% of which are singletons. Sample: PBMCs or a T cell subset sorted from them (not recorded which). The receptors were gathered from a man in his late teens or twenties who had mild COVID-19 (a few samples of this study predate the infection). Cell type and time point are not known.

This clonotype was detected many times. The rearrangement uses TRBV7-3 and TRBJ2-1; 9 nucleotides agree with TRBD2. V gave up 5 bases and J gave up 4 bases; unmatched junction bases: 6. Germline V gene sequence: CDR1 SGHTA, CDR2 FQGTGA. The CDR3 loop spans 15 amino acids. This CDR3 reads CASSALAGAYNEQFF. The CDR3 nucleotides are TGTGCCAGCAGCGCGTTAGCGGGGGCTTACAATGAGCAGTTCTTC.

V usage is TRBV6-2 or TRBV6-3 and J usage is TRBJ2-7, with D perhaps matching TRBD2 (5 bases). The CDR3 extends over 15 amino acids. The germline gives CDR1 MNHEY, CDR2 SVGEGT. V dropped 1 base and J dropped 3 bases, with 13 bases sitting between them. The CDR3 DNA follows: TGTGCCAGCAGTTACTACCAACTAGGGTTCTACGAGCAGTACTTC. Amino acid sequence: CASSYYQLGFYEQYF.

DNA of the CDR3: TGTGCCAGCAGTTACCGGGACAGGGGTACCGGGGAGCTGTTTTTT. As protein: CASSYRDRGTGELFF. This rearrangement joins TRBV2 to TRBJ2-2, with 10 nucleotides matching TRBD1. The germline V gene encodes CDR1 SNHLY and CDR2 FYNNEI. V trimming: 5 bases; J trimming: 5 bases; junction bases outside the gene matches: 5. This CDR3 is built from 15 residues.

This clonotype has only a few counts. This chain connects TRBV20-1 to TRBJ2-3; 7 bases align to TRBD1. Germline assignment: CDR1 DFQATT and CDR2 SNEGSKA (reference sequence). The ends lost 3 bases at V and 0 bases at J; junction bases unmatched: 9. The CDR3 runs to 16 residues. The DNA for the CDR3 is TGCAGTGCTAGCCGACAGGGACATACTAGCACAGATACGCAGTATTTT. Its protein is CSASRQGHTSTDTQYF.

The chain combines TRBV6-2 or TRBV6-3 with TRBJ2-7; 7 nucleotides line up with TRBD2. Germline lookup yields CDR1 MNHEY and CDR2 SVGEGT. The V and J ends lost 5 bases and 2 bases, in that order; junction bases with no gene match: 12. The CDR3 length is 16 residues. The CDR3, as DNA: TGTGCCAGCAGTGCCTCCAGTTCAGCGGGGACCTACGAGCAGTACTTC. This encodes CASSASSSAGTYEQYF.